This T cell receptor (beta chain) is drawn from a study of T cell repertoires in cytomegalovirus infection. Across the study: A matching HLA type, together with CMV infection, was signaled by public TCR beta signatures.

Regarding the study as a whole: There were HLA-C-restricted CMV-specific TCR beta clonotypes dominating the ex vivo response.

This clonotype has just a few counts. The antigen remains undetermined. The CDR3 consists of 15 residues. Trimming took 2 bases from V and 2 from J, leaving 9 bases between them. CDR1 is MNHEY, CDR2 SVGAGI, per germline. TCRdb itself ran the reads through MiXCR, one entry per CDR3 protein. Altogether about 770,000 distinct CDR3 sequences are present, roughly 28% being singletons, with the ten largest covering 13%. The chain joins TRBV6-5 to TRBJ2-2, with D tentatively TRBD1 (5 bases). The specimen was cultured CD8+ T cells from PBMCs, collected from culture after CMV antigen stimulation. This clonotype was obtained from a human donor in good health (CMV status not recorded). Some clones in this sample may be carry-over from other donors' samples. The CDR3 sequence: CASSYVQANTGELFF. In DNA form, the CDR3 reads TGTGCCAGCAGTTACGTACAGGCCAACACCGGGGAGCTGTTTTTT.